This T cell receptor beta chain was profiled in a study of a mutant IDH1 vaccine in newly diagnosed glioma. About the study: Vaccination followed radiotherapy alone by 4-6 weeks, or accompanied temozolomide cycles. Patients arrived already treated with radiotherapy, temozolomide, or both, most having had both.

With respect to this clone: Its specificity is not known.

Regarding the study as a whole: Pseudoprogression showed no apparent link to changes in top peripheral T cell clonotypes.

This CDR3 is built from 16 residues. V was clipped by 4 bases and J by 0 bases; unmatched bases: 5. Germline values: CDR1 PRHDT, CDR2 FYEKMQ (reference sequence). Libraries were prepared by immunoSEQ multiplex PCR; TCRdb keeps only in-frame clonotypes and omits some of them. The sample lists approximately 76,000 clones, about 91% occurring once. Stated time point: week 5, during vaccination. With topical imiquimod, each dose of the vaccine consisted of 300 ug of mutant IDH1 20-mer peptide. This chain connects TRBV13 to TRBJ2-4; 8 bases map to TRBD2. The source was PBMCs, collected from a glioma patient whose treatment included an IDH1 peptide vaccine. This receptor was taken from a woman aged 45-65 years with glioma. The CDR3 sequence is CASSSREGIAKNIQYF. The DNA for the CDR3 is TGTGCCAGCAGCTCCCGGGAGGGTATAGCCAAAAACATTCAGTACTTC.